This T cell receptor (beta chain) stems from a study of blood T cell repertoires in COVID-19. Study details: Sources were T cells, B-cell-depleted T cells, or PBMCs; the material itself was cDNA or gDNA.

Germline V gene sequence: CDR1 SEHNR, CDR2 FQNEAQ (reference sequence). V was shortened by 5 bases and J by 2 bases, with 16 bases between the two germline ends. This CDR3 spans 15 amino acids. Original processing methods: It was from reference gene primer amplification that nucleated cell counts were estimated. Repertoires were generated with immunoSEQ multiplex PCR, while TCRdb's copy carries only in-frame clones and drops some. Clonal size and the V and J genes are those of that table, whereas D and trimming came from the DNA. The table has approximately 70,000 clones, 80% to 90% seen once. The V call is TRBV7-9, the J call TRBJ2-7; D is perhaps TRBD2 (7 bases). The receptor was isolated from a woman older than 75 with active COVID-19. Sample: peripheral blood. CDR3 bases: TGTGCCAGCAGCCCGGGGGGCGGGAGAGCCTACGAGCAGTACTTC. It codes for CASSPGGGRAYEQYF.